The clone carrying this T cell receptor (beta chain) has only one observation. Its specificity is not known. Other DNA variants within this sample encode the same CDR3. This sample was taken from a study of shared clonotypes between healthy human individuals. Assay execution proceeded at the deep level. The assay was immunoSEQ multiplex PCR, and TCRdb's table has in-frame clones only and misses some. The data show about 2 million clones, 85% to 95% seen once. CDR1 and CDR2 (germline): MNHEY, SMNVEV (reference sequence). Trimming pared 5 bases from V and 2 bases from J, leaving 12 bases between. The CDR3 totals 14 residues. Notes on the study in general: It was the non-shared clonotypes that had lower generation probabilities than clonotypes shared by all four donors. As a rule, naive subsets had a larger estimated richness than memory subsets.

Sequences were obtained from naive CD4+ T cells sorted from blood. Subset reported: CD45RA+ positively selected. The TCR was taken from a man younger than 35 in good health. V gene TRBV27 combines with J gene TRBJ1-2; D possibly corresponds to TRBD1 (6 bases). CDR3 DNA sequence: TGTGCCAGCAGTCCCCGGACAGACAACTATGGCTACACCTTC. Encoded protein: CASSPRTDNYGYTF.